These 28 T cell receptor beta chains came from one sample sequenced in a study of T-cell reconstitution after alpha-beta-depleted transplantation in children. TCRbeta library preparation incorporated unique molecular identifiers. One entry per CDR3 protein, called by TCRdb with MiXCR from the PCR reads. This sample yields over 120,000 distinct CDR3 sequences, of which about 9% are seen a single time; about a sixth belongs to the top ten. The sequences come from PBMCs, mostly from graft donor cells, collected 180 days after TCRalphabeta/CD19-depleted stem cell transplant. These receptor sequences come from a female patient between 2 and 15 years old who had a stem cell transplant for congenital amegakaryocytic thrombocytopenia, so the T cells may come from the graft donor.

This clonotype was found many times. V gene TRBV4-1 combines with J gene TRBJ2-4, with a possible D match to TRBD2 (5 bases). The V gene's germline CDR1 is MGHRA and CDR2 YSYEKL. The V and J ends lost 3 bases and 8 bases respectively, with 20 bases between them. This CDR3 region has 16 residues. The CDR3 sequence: CASSHPKGGPWHIQYF. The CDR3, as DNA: TGCGCCAGCAGCCACCCGAAAGGAGGTCCGTGGCACATTCAGTACTTC.

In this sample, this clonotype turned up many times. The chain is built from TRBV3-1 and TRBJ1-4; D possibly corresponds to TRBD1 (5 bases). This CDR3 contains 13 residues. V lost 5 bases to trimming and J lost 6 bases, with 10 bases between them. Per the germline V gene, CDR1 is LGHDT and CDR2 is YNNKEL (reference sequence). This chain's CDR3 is CASSEMGDEKLFF. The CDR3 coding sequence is TGTGCCAGCAGCGAGATGGGGGATGAAAAACTGTTTTTT.

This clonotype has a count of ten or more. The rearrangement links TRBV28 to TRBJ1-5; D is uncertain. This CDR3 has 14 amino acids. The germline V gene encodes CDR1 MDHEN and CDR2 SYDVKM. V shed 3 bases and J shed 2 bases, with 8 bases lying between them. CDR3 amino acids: CASSLWGGNQPQHF. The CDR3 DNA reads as TGTGCCAGCAGTTTGTGGGGAGGCAATCAGCCCCAGCATTTT.

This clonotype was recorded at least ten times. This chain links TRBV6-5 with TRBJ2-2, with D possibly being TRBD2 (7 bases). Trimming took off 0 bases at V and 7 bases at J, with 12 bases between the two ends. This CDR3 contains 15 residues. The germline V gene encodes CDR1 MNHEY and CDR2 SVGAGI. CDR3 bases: TGTGCCAGCAGTTACTCTGGGGGGGCGTTCGGGGAGCTGTTTTTT. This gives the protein CASSYSGGAFGELFF.

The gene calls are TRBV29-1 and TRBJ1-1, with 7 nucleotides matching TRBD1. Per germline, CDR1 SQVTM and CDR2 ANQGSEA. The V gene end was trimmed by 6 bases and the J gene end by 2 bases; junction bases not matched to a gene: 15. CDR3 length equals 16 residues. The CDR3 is CSVKYRGTGANTEAFF. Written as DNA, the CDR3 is TGCAGCGTCAAATACAGGGGAACGGGGGCCAACACTGAAGCTTTCTTT.

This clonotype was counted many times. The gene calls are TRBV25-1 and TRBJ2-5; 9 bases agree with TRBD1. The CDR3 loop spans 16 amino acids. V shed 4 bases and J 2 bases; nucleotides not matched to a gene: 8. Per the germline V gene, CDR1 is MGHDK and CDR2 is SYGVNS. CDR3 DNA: TGTGCCAGCAGTGGGACACAGGGGGCATCTCAAGAGACCCAGTACTTC. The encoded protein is CASSGTQGASQETQYF.

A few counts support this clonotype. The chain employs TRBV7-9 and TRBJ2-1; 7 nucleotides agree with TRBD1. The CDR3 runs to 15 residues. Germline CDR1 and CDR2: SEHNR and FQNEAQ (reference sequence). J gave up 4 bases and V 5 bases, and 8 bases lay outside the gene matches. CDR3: CASSPPGTDYNEQFF. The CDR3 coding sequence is TGTGCCAGCAGCCCTCCCGGGACAGATTACAATGAGCAGTTCTTC.

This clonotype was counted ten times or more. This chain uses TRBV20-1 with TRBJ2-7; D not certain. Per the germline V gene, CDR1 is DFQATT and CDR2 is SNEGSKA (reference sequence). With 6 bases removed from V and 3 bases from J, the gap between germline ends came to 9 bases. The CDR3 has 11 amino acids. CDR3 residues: CSARDDYEQYF. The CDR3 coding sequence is TGCAGTGCAAGGGATGACTACGAGCAGTACTTC.

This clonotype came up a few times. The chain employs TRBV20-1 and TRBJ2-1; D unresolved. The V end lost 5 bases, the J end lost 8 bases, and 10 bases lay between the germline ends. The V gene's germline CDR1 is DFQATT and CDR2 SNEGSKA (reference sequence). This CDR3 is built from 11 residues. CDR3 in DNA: TGCAGTGCTGGATATATCCATGAGCAGTTCTTC. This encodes CSAGYIHEQFF.

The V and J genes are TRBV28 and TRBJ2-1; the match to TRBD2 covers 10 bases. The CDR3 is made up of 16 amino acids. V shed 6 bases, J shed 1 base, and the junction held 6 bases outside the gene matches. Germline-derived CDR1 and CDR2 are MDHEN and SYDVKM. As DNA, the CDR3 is TGTGCCAGCAGAACAACTAGCGGGGCTTCCTACAATGAGCAGTTCTTC. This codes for CASRTTSGASYNEQFF.

The CDR3 reads CSARQGHTDTQYF. The CDR3 region has the DNA TGCAGTGCTAGGCAGGGCCACACAGATACGCAGTATTTT. The chain links TRBV20-1 to TRBJ2-3, with D possibly TRBD1 on 5 matching bases. The CDR3 runs to 13 residues. Trimming pared 3 bases from V and 2 bases from J, leaving 9 bases between. Germline V gene sequence: CDR1 DFQATT, CDR2 SNEGSKA (reference sequence).

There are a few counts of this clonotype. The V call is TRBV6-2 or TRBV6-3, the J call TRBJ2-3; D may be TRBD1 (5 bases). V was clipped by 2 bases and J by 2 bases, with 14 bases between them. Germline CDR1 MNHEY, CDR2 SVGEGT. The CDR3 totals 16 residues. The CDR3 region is CASSYDQGPVTDTQYF. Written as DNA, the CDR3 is TGTGCCAGCAGTTACGATCAGGGCCCAGTCACAGATACGCAGTATTTT.

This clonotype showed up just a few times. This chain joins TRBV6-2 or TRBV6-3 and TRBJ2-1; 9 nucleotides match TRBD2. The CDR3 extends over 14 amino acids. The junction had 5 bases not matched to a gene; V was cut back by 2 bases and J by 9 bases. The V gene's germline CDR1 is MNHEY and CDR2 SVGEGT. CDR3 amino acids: CASSYVLAGLEQFF. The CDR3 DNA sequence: TGTGCCAGCAGTTACGTCCTAGCGGGACTTGAGCAGTTCTTC.

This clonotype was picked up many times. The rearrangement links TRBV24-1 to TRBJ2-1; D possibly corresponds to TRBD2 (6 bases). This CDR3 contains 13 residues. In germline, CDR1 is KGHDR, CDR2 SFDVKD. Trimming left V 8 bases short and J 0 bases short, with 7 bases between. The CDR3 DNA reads TGTGCCACCACCGGGAGCTCCTACAATGAGCAGTTCTTC. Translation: CATTGSSYNEQFF.

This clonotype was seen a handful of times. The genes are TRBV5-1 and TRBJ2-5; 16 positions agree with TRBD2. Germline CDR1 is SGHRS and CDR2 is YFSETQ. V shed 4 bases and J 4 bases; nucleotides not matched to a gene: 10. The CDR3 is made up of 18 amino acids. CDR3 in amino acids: CASSAGLAGGPSRETQYF. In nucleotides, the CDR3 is TGCGCCAGCAGCGCGGGACTAGCGGGGGGGCCAAGTCGAGAGACCCAGTACTTC.

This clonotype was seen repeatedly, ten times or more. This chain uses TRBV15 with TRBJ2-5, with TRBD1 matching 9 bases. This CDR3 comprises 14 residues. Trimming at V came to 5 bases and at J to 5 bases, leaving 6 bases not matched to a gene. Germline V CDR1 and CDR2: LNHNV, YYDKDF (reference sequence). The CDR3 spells CATSRGQGMETQYF. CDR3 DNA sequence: TGTGCCACCAGCCGTGGACAGGGGATGGAGACCCAGTACTTC.

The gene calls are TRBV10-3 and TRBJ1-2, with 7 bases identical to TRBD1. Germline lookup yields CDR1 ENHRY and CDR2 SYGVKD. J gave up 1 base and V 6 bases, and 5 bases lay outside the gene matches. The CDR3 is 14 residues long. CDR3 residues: CAIRNRDSNYGYTF. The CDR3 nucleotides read TGTGCCATCAGGAACCGGGACAGTAACTATGGCTACACCTTC.

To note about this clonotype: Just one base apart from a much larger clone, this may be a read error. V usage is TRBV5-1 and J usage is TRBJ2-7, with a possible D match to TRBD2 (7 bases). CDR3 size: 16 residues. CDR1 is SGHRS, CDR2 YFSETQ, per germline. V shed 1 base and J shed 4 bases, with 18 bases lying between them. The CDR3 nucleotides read TGCGCCAGCAGCTTGAGGGGGGGGACCTACTTTTACGAGCAGTACTTC. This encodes CASSLRGGTYFYEQYF.

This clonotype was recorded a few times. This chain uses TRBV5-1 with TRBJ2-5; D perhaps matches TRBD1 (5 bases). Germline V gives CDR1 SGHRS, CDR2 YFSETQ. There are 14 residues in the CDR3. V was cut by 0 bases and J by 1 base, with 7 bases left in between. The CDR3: CASSLGRVQETQYF. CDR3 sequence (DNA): TGCGCCAGCAGCTTGGGCAGGGTCCAAGAGACCCAGTACTTC. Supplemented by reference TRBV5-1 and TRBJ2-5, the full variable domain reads KAGVTQTPRYLIKTRGQQVTLSCSPISGHRSVSWYQQTPGQGLQFLFEYFSETQRNKGNFPGRFSGRQFSNSRSEMNVSTLELGDSALYLCASSLGRVQETQYFGPGTRLLVL.

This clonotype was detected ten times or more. The CDR3 reads CSVEDRQGETQYF. The CDR3 nucleotides read TGCAGCGTTGAAGATCGACAGGGAGAGACCCAGTACTTC. This sequence joins TRBV29-1 and TRBJ2-5, with TRBD1 identical over 7 bases. The V gene's germline CDR1 is SQVTM and CDR2 ANQGSEA. The CDR3 covers 13 residues. V trimming: 0 bases; J trimming: 4 bases; junction bases outside the gene matches: 2.

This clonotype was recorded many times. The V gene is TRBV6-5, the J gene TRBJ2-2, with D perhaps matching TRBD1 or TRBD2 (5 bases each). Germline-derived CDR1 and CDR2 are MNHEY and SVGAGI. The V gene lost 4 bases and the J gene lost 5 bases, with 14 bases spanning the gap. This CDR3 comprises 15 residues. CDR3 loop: CASSSGRDGTGELFF. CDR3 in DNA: TGTGCCAGCAGTTCCGGCCGGGACGGGACCGGGGAGCTGTTTTTT.

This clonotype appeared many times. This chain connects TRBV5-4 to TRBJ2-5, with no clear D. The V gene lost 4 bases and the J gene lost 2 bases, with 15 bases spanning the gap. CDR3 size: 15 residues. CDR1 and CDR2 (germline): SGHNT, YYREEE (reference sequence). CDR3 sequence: CASSPPGSRQETQYF. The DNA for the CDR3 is TGTGCCAGCAGCCCCCCGGGCTCCAGACAAGAGACCCAGTACTTC.

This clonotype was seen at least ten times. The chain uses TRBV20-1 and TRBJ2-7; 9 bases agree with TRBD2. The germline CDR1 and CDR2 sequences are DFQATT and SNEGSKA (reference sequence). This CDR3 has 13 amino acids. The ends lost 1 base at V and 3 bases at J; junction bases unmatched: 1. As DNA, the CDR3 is TGCAGTGCTAGAGGCGGGAGGGGCTACGAGCAGTACTTC. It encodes CSARGGRGYEQYF.

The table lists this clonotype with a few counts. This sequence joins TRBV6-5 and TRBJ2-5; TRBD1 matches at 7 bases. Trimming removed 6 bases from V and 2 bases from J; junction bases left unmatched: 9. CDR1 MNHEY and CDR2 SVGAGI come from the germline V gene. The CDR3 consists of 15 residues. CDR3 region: CASSQLEGQQETQYF. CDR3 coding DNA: TGTGCCAGCAGCCAACTCGAGGGACAGCAAGAGACCCAGTACTTC.

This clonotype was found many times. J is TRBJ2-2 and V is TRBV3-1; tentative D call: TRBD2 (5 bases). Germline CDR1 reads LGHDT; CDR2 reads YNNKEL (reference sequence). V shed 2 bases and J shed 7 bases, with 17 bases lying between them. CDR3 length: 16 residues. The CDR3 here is CASSQNVDPRGGELFF. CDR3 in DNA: TGTGCCAGCAGCCAAAACGTGGACCCCCGGGGCGGGGAGCTGTTTTTT.

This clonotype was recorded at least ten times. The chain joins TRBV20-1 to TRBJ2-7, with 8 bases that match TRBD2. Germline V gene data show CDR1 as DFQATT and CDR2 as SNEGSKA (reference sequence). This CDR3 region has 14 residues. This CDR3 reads CSTLERGPSYEQYF. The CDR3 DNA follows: TGCAGCACGCTGGAGCGGGGGCCCTCCTACGAGCAGTACTTC.

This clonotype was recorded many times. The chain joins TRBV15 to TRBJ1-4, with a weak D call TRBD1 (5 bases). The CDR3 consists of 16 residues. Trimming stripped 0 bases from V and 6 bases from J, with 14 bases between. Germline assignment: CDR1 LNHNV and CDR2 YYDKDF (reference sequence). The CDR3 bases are TGTGCCACCAGCAGAGATGATTACCAGGGAGATGAAAAACTGTTTTTT. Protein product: CATSRDDYQGDEKLFF.

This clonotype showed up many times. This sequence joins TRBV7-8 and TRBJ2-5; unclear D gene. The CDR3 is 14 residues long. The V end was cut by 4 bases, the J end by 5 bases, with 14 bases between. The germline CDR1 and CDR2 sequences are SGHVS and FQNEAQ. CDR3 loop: CASSYEPRWETQYF. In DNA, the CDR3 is TGTGCCAGCAGCTACGAACCCCGGTGGGAGACCCAGTACTTC. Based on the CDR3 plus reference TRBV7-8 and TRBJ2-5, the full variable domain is GAGVSQSPRYKVAKRGQDVALRCDPISGHVSLFWYQQALGQGPEFLTYFQNEAQLDKSGLPSDRFFAERPEGSVSTLKIQRTQQEDSAVYLCASSYEPRWETQYFGPGTRLLVL.